The rows below give T cell receptor beta chains drawn from one sample of a study of T cell responses to AZD1222 COVID-19 vaccine. Sequencing was performed with immunoSEQ multiplex PCR; in TCRdb, only in-frame clones are kept and a portion is missing. Here the sample spans about 61,000 clones, about 87% being singletons. Material: peripheral blood, obtained on day 0 of AZD1222 vaccination. These receptor sequences come from an adult in good health. Both conserved end residues are part of each CDR3. The order of the fields is J gene, V gene, clone size, CDR3 protein. Not all rows give a size; the values are once, few, many and, for expanded clones, a class.

TRBJ1-2 TRBV18 - CASSPPYTGYGYTF
TRBJ2-7 TRBV5-1 once CASGSGQGFYEQYF
TRBJ1-4 TRBV18 - CASSPDRAGSNEKLFF
TRBJ1-1 TRBV7-9 - CASSGQLYMNTEAFF
TRBJ2-7 TRBV7-9 - CASSLAQGFSYEQYF
TRBJ2-5 TRBV4-1 - CASSQDYGVETQYF
TRBJ1-2 TRBV6-6 once CASTRTGTGGGGYGYTF
TRBJ1-5 TRBV12-3/TRBV12-4 - CASSFPGQPQHF
TRBJ2-2 TRBV28 - CASSFNNGNTGELFF
TRBJ2-2 TRBV2 - CASSKGRTGELFF
TRBJ2-1 TRBV13 - CASSRDSASVDEQFF